Described below is a single T cell receptor (beta chain) sequence and its context. What it recognizes is unknown. Treatment indicated: around 19 received Ad26.COV2.S at low or high dose, single or two shots; about 5 received placebo; per-sample allocation not given. Sample collection was performed on day 63 after the first vaccine or placebo injection. Recruitment in Boston yielded a donor of adult age, 18-55 years. An Ad26 vector expressing Wuhan-strain SARS-CoV-2 spike served as the vaccine. The record originates from a study of Ad26.COV2.S vaccination and SARS-CoV-2 variants. The germline V gene encodes CDR1 MNHEY and CDR2 SMNVEV (reference sequence). This CDR3 contains 14 residues. The ends were cut back, 2 bases at V and 8 bases at J, with 13 bases in the middle. Method: immunoSEQ multiplex PCR; TCRdb's copy keeps in-frame clones and lacks some. The table lists hundreds of thousands of clones, more than 75% of them singletons.

General study points: Substantial breadth was reportedly displayed by spike-specific CD8+ and CD4+ T cell responses after vaccination. It is possible that the TCR breadth and depth analyses underestimated the total T cell responses.

The clonotype was recovered from a person between 18 and 65 years old who received the Ad26.COV2.S COVID-19 vaccine or a placebo. Sequenced here: peripheral blood, sampled in a trial of Ad26.COV2.S vaccine versus placebo. The rearrangement uses TRBV27 and TRBJ2-1; D may be TRBD2 (7 bases). This chain's CDR3 is CASSLRGGSYEQFF. The CDR3 DNA reads TGTGCCAGCAGTTTAAGGGGGGGGTCGTATGAGCAGTTCTTC.